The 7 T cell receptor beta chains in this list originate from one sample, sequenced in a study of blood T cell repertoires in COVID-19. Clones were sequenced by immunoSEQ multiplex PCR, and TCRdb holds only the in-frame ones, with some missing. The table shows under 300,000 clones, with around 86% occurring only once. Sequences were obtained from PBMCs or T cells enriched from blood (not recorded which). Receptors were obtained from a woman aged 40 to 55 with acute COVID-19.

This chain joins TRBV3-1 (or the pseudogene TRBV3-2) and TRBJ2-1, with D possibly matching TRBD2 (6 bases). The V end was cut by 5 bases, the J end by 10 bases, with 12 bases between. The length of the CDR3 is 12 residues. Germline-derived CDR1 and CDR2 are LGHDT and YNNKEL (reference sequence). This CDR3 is CASSKVSGEQFF. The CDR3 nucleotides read TGTGCCAGCAGCAAAGTGAGCGGGGAGCAGTTCTTC.

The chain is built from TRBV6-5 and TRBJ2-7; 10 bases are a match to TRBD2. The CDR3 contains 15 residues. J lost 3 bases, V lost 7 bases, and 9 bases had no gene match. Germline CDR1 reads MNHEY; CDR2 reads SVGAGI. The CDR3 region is CASTNEAGGGYEQYF. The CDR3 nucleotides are TGTGCCAGCACCAACGAAGCGGGAGGGGGCTACGAGCAGTACTTC.

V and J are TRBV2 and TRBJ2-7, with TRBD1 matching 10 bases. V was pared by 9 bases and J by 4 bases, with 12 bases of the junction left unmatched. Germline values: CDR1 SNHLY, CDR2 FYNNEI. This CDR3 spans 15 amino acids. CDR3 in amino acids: CASDLRTGGEYEQYF. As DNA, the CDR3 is TGTGCCAGTGACTTACGGACAGGGGGGGAGTACGAGCAGTACTTC.

The CDR3 nucleotides read TGTGCCAGCAGCTCGAACATTGGCTACACCTTC. As protein: CASSSNIGYTF. The chain is built from TRBV7-2 and TRBJ1-2; D call uncertain. Trimming stripped 4 bases from V and 7 bases from J, with 7 bases between. Germline V gene data show CDR1 as SGHTA and CDR2 as FQGNSA. CDR3 length: 11 residues.

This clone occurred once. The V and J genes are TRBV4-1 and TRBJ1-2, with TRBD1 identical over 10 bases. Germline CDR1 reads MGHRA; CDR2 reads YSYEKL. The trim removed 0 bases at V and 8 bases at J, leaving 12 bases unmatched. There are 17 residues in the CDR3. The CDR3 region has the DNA TGCGCCAGCAGCCAAGATACCCGCCGGGACAGGGGTGGAGGCTACACCTTC. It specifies CASSQDTRRDRGGGYTF.

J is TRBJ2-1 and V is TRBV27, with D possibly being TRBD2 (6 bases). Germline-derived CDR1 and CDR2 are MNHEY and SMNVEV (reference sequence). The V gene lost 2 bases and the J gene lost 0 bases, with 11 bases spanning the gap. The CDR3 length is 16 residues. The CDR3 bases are TGTGCCAGCAGTTTAGAGTCTAGCGCCTCCTACAATGAGCAGTTCTTC. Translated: CASSLESSASYNEQFF.

CDR3 DNA: TGTGCCAGTAGGAGACAGGGGCCCCAGCATTTT. Encoded protein: CASRRQGPQHF. V gene TRBV19 combines with J gene TRBJ1-5; 7 bases align to TRBD1. Losses at the gene ends were 6 bases for V and 9 bases for J; bases not matched to a gene: 2. In germline, CDR1 is LNHDA, CDR2 SQIVND (reference sequence). The CDR3 loop spans 11 amino acids.